The 10 T cell receptor beta chains below were found in one sample sequenced in a study of control samples from healthy donors and cancer patients. Clones were read by immunoSEQ multiplex PCR, and TCRdb kept only the in-frame ones, dropping some. The sample yields approximately 9,100 clones, roughly 91% seen once. Source material: PBMCs. Receptor source: a man between 60 and 75 years old with colorectal cancer.

This sequence joins TRBV25-1 and TRBJ1-1; a possible D gene is TRBD1 (5 bases). V was shortened by 7 bases and J by 0 bases, with 21 bases between the two germline ends. The CDR3 has 17 residues. Per the germline V gene, CDR1 is MGHDK and CDR2 is SYGVNS. CDR3 DNA sequence: TGTGCCAGCACGCCGTCCATTGGGGGATTAATGAACACTGAAGCTTTCTTT. It encodes CASTPSIGGLMNTEAFF.

In the case of this clone: The sample contains more than one DNA sequence encoding this CDR3. The chain couples TRBV7-2 to TRBJ1-2; the D is unclear. With 1 base removed from V and 5 bases from J, the gap between germline ends came to 11 bases. The CDR3 extends over 14 amino acids. CDR1 SGHTA and CDR2 FQGNSA come from the germline V gene. CDR3 amino acids: CASSLVTQAYGYTF. DNA of the CDR3: TGTGCCAGCAGCTTAGTAACGCAGGCTTATGGCTACACCTTC.

This chain uses TRBV5-6 with TRBJ1-1; the D is unclear. This CDR3 spans 14 amino acids. Germline CDR1 reads SGHDT; CDR2 reads YYEEEE. V dropped 4 bases and J dropped 7 bases, with 17 bases sitting between them. Here the CDR3 DNA reads TGTGCCAGCAGCCCCGGGAGTACAGAACGTGAAGCTTTCTTT. Its protein is CASSPGSTEREAFF. Full variable domain (rest looked up from reference TRBV5-6 and TRBJ1-1): DAGVTQSPTHLIKTRGQQVTLRCSPKSGHDTVSWYQQALGQGPQFIFQYYEEEERQRGNFPDRFSGHQFPNYSSELNVNALLLGDSALYLCASSPGSTEREAFFGQGTRLTVV.

V is TRBV6-6 and J is TRBJ2-7; 9 bases align to TRBD1. The CDR3 loop spans 14 amino acids. Per germline, CDR1 MNHNY and CDR2 SVGAGI (reference sequence). With 0 bases clipped from V and 3 bases from J, the junction kept 0 bases outside the gene matches. CDR3 amino acids: CASSYSTGGYEQYF. The CDR3 nucleotides are TGTGCCAGCAGTTACTCGACAGGGGGCTACGAGCAGTACTTC.

The chain recombines TRBV28 with TRBJ1-2; TRBD1 might be the D (5 bases). Trimming removed 2 bases at V and 4 bases at J, with 11 bases between. Germline V CDR1 and CDR2: MDHEN, SYDVKM. The CDR3 spans 14 residues. CDR3 residues: CASSLGANLYGYTF. DNA for the CDR3: TGTGCCAGCAGTTTAGGGGCCAACCTCTATGGCTACACCTTC.

A single count supports this clone. The same CDR3 arises from other DNA sequences in this sample as well. The chain combines TRBV5-1 with TRBJ2-5; 10 bases are a match to TRBD2. This CDR3 is built from 16 residues. The germline gives CDR1 SGHRS, CDR2 YFSETQ. V was pared by 2 bases and J by 5 bases, with 9 bases of the junction left unmatched. The CDR3 nucleotides read TGCGCCAGCAGCTTCCTCAGCGGGGGGGCGGGGGAGACCCAGTACTTC. Its protein product is CASSFLSGGAGETQYF.

The chain joins TRBV6-2 or TRBV6-3 to TRBJ1-6; D may be TRBD1 (5 bases). The V gene lost 2 bases and the J gene lost 1 base, with 9 bases spanning the gap. This CDR3 has 16 amino acids. CDR1 is MNHEY, CDR2 SVGEGT, per germline. The CDR3 here is CASSYNWGSYNSPLHF. The CDR3 DNA sequence: TGTGCCAGCAGTTACAACTGGGGGTCCTATAATTCACCCCTCCACTTT.

This chain joins TRBV5-1 and TRBJ2-7, with D perhaps matching TRBD2 (7 bases). Trimming shortened V by 3 bases and J by 0 bases, and 13 bases separated the two germline ends. This CDR3 has 15 residues. The germline V gene encodes CDR1 SGHRS and CDR2 YFSETQ. CDR3: CASSWEGVSSYEQYF. In DNA form, the CDR3 reads TGCGCCAGCAGCTGGGAGGGGGTGAGCTCCTACGAGCAGTACTTC.

This chain uses TRBV29-1 with TRBJ2-7; D remains unclear. This CDR3 has 13 amino acids. Germline-derived CDR1 and CDR2 are SQVTM and ANQGSEA. V was cut by 4 bases and J by 1 base, with 11 bases left in between. This CDR3 is CSVAPPTSYEQYF. The DNA for the CDR3 is TGCAGCGTTGCCCCCCCCACGTCCTACGAGCAGTACTTC.

This chain uses TRBV6-1 with TRBJ2-3, with D possibly matching TRBD2 (6 bases). The CDR3 sequence is 16 residues long. Germline CDR1 reads MNHNS; CDR2 reads SASEGT. Trimming took off 0 bases at V and 1 base at J, with 11 bases between the two ends. CDR3 amino acids: CASSEAGSGRTDTQYF. The CDR3 region has the DNA TGTGCCAGCAGTGAAGCGGGTAGCGGACGCACAGATACGCAGTATTTT.